These T cell receptor beta chains were read from a single sample in a study of shared T cell receptors in the human thymus. Some clones are missing from TCRdb's copy, which holds only in-frame ones; the method was immunoSEQ multiplex PCR. The data contain about 500,000 clones, approximately 80% of them singletons. These records were also assigned to another study, of human thymus T cells.

The specimen sequenced was thymocytes. Source of these receptors: a boy in the first two years of life with a congenital heart defect. The CDR3 runs from the conserved cysteine through the conserved F or W. D genes are given only for firm matches. Clone size is not always given. Where it is, it says once, few, many or a class for expanded clones.

>NA|TRBV5-1|TRBJ1-5|NA
CASSPRGGGNQPQHF
TGCGCCAGCAGCCCGCGGGGTGGCGGCAATCAGCCCCAGCATTTT
>TRBD2|TRBV11-3|TRBJ2-1|NA
CASSPRTSGRGEQFF
TGTGCCAGCAGCCCGCGGACTAGCGGGAGGGGTGAGCAGTTCTTC
>TRBD2|TRBV28|TRBJ2-2|few
CASSLSTGPLKLPSGIGELFF
TGTGCCAGCAGTTTATCGACAGGGCCCCTGAAGCTTCCTAGCGGGATCGGGGAGCTGTTTTTT
>NA|TRBV27|TRBJ2-7|NA
CASSPHPYEQYF
TGTGCCAGCAGCCCCCATCCCTACGAGCAGTACTTC
>NA|TRBV11-2|TRBJ2-1|NA
CASSLTGEDNEQFF
TGTGCCAGCAGCTTAACTGGGGAGGATAATGAGCAGTTCTTC
>TRBD2|TRBV11-3|TRBJ2-2|NA
CASSTPAGAGTGELFF
TGTGCCAGCAGCACTCCAGCGGGAGCGGGCACCGGGGAGCTGTTTTTT
>NA|TRBV5-4|TRBJ2-7|NA
CASSFQGADEQYF
TGTGCCAGCAGCTTTCAAGGGGCGGACGAGCAGTACTTC
>NA|TRBV5-7|TRBJ1-2|NA
CASSLHGQTNYGYTF
TGTGCCAGCAGCTTGCACGGACAGACTAACTATGGCTACACCTTC
>TRBD1|TRBV11-2|TRBJ1-1|NA
CASSPQGALGPSNTEAFF
TGTGCCAGCAGCCCACAGGGGGCCCTTGGACCCTCGAACACTGAAGCTTTCTTT
>NA|TRBV19|TRBJ1-2|NA
CASSIREGNGYGYTF
TGTGCCAGTAGTATCAGGGAGGGAAATGGCTATGGCTACACCTTC
>NA|TRBV12-5|TRBJ1-1|NA
CASGLVRGGADTEAFF
TGTGCTAGTGGTTTGGTACGGGGGGGGGCGGACACTGAAGCTTTCTTT
>NA|TRBV5-5|TRBJ2-1|few
CASSLEGGLALNEQFF
TGTGCCAGCAGCTTGGAAGGGGGCCTAGCGCTCAATGAGCAGTTCTTC
>NA|TRBV4-3|TRBJ2-2|NA
CASSQVVGGTGELFF
TGCGCCAGCAGCCAAGTCGTCGGGGGCACCGGGGAGCTGTTTTTT
>NA|TRBV7-9|TRBJ2-5|NA
CASSLGGNQETQYF
TGTGCCAGCAGCTTGGGAGGTAACCAAGAGACCCAGTACTTC
>TRBD1|TRBV5-5|TRBJ1-2|few
CASSLVRQGAGDYGYTF
TGTGCCAGCAGCTTGGTTCGGCAGGGGGCTGGCGACTATGGCTACACCTTC
>NA|TRBV4-1|TRBJ2-3|NA
CASSPTSSSTDTQYF
TGCGCCAGCAGCCCCACATCCTCGAGCACAGATACGCAGTATTTT
>NA|TRBV6-1|TRBJ1-5|NA
CASSEVLEQNDNQPQHF
TGTGCCAGCAGTGAAGTATTGGAACAGAATGACAATCAGCCCCAGCATTTT
>NA|TRBV6-5|TRBJ2-7|few
CASSQRAPYYEQYF
TGTGCCAGCAGCCAGCGGGCCCCCTACTACGAGCAGTACTTC
>NA|TRBV2|TRBJ1-5|once
CASSAEGGPGNQPQHF
TGTGCCAGCAGTGCCGAGGGAGGGCCGGGCAATCAGCCCCAGCATTTT
>TRBD1|TRBV30|TRBJ1-2|NA
CAWRRQGVDGYTF
TGTGCCTGGCGAAGACAGGGGGTGGATGGCTACACCTTC
>NA|TRBV6-6|TRBJ2-3|NA
CASLPWAGDTQYF
TGTGCCAGCCTACCCTGGGCTGGAGATACGCAGTATTTT
>NA|TRBV27|TRBJ1-5|NA
CASSLSARAHNQPQHF
TGTGCCAGCAGTTTATCGGCCAGGGCCCACAATCAGCCCCAGCATTTT
>TRBD2|TRBV29-1|TRBJ2-7|NA
CSVRGGGGSYEQYF
TGCAGCGTTCGCGGCGGGGGGGGCTCCTACGAGCAGTACTTC
>NA|TRBV5-1|TRBJ2-2|NA
CASSPPKEGNTGELFF
TGCGCCAGCAGCCCTCCCAAGGAGGGTAACACCGGGGAGCTGTTTTTT
>NA|TRBV11-3|TRBJ2-7|NA
CASSSRGRGYEQYF
TGTGCCAGCAGCTCGCGGGGCAGGGGGTACGAGCAGTACTTC
>TRBD2|TRBV29-1|TRBJ2-7|few
CSVELVTGGDEQYF
TGCAGCGTTGAACTCGTCACGGGGGGGGACGAGCAGTACTTC
>TRBD2|TRBV25-1|TRBJ2-1|NA
CASSIPWGSGIYNEQFF
TGTGCCAGCAGCATCCCCTGGGGTAGCGGGATCTACAATGAGCAGTTCTTC
>TRBD2|TRBV23-1|TRBJ2-7|NA
CASSQRRLAYSSSYEQYF
TGCGCCAGCAGTCAACGCCGACTAGCGTATTCGAGCTCCTACGAGCAGTACTTC
>TRBD1|TRBV5-1|TRBJ1-1|once
CASSLDRGRTEAFF
TGCGCCAGCAGCTTGGACAGGGGGAGAACTGAAGCTTTCTTT
>NA|TRBV12-1|TRBJ2-7|NA
CASSFASDRSYEQYF
TGTGCCAGCAGCTTTGCTAGCGACCGCTCCTACGAGCAGTACTTC
>NA|TRBV11-3|TRBJ2-3|NA
CASSLEGLRDTQYF
TGTGCCAGCAGCTTAGAGGGCCTCAGAGATACGCAGTATTTT
>NA|TRBV5-1|TRBJ1-1|NA
CASTLARGSTEAFF
TGCGCCAGCACCCTTGCTCGGGGAAGCACTGAAGCTTTCTTT
>TRBD2|TRBV6-4|TRBJ2-3|NA
CASSLTSGSTDTQYF
TGTGCCAGCAGCCTAACTAGCGGGAGCACAGATACGCAGTATTTT
>TRBD1|TRBV18|TRBJ2-7|NA
CASSPEGTGGPYEQYF
TGTGCCAGCTCACCCGAGGGGACAGGGGGCCCCTACGAGCAGTACTTC
>NA|TRBV27|TRBJ1-5|once
CASSLHGGDSNQPQHF
TGTGCCAGCAGTTTACACGGGGGGGATAGCAATCAGCCCCAGCATTTT
>NA|TRBV5-1|TRBJ2-7|NA
CASSLQGTEQYF
TGCGCCAGCAGCTTGCAGGGGACCGAGCAGTACTTC
>TRBD1|TRBV18|TRBJ1-2|NA
CASSPPGTGEYGYTF
TGTGCCAGCTCACCACCCGGGACAGGGGAGTATGGCTACACCTTC
>NA|TRBV9|TRBJ2-2|NA
CASSVGRHFGSTGELFF
TGTGCCAGCAGCGTAGGTCGCCACTTCGGGAGCACCGGGGAGCTGTTTTTT
>TRBD2|TRBV7-9|TRBJ2-7|NA
CASSANSGRGTYEQYF
TGTGCCAGCAGCGCAAATAGCGGGAGAGGTACCTACGAGCAGTACTTC